The subject of this entry is one TCR beta chain. CDR3 length: 15 amino acids. The germline gives CDR1 MNHEY, CDR2 SVGAGI. V gave up 4 bases and J gave up 3 bases; unmatched junction bases: 7. The time point denotes: baseline, week 1 (first vaccination visit). As for treatment: pre-vaccination baseline after standard-of-care therapy. This entry is derived from a study of a mutant IDH1 vaccine in newly diagnosed glioma. Clones were sequenced by immunoSEQ multiplex PCR, and TCRdb holds only the in-frame ones, with some missing. The sample holds about 98,000 clones, 80% to 90% seen once. The chain uses TRBV6-5 and TRBJ2-7, with 9 bases that match TRBD2. The sample here was PBMCs, taken from a glioma patient treated with radiotherapy, temozolomide or both. This clonotype was sampled from a woman in her forties or fifties with glioma. The CDR3 DNA reads TGTGCCAGCAGTTTGGGGACTAGCAGCTACTACGAGCAGTACTTC. Residues: CASSLGTSSYYEQYF.